The clone carrying this T cell receptor beta chain has more than one count but fewer than ten. Germline V gene sequence: CDR1 SGHNT, CDR2 YYREEE (reference sequence). CDR3 length equals 13 residues. V was pared by 4 bases and J by 4 bases, with 1 base of the junction left unmatched. The sample is drawn from a study of beta chain features in type 1 diabetes. Expressed TCRB transcripts were sequenced because the entire RNA isolate underwent reverse transcription. Using immunoSEQ multiplex PCR, the repertoire was profiled, and TCRdb retains in-frame clones only, with some absent. The sample contains about half a million clones, around 10% of which appear only once.

This TCR came from a woman in her late teens or twenties in good health. The V call is TRBV5-4, the J call TRBJ1-1; 10 bases match TRBD1. Sequenced: naive CD4+ T cells from blood. This CDR3 is CASSGDRGTEAFF. In DNA, the CDR3 is TGTGCCAGCAGCGGGGACAGGGGCACTGAAGCTTTCTTT.